This T cell receptor beta chain was sequenced for a study of blood T cell repertoires in COVID-19. Study-wide background: T cells, B-cell-depleted T cells, or PBMCs supplied cDNA or gDNA.

In the study's own analysis: Nucleated cell counts were estimated from reference gene primer amplification. Clones were sequenced by immunoSEQ multiplex PCR, and TCRdb holds only the in-frame ones, with some missing. D and trimming come from the DNA, and the V and J calls and clone size come from that table. The sample has about 230,000 clones; more than 65% are singletons. CDR3 length equals 19 residues. V dropped 3 bases and J dropped 2; count of bases not matched to a gene: 5. Germline V CDR1 and CDR2: SGHNT, YENEEA. The receptor comes from a man aged 40-49 years who had recovered from COVID-19. The V gene is TRBV11-3, the J gene TRBJ2-6, with TRBD2 identical over 15 bases. The sequenced sample was peripheral blood. The CDR3 bases are TGTGCCAGCAGCTTTGGGACTAGCGGGGGGAGAGCTGGGGCCAACGTCCTGACTTTC. Translating it yields CASSFGTSGGRAGANVLTF.